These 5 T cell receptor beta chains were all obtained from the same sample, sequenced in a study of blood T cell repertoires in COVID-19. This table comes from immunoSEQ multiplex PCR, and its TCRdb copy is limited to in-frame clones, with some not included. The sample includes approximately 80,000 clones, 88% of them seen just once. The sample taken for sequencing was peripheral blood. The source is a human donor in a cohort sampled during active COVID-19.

CDR3 loop: CASSPVNTEAFF. The CDR3 nucleotides read TGCGCCAGCAGTCCCGTCAACACTGAAGCTTTCTTT. The V call is TRBV10-2, the J call TRBJ1-1; D is undetermined. CDR3 size: 12 residues. Between the trimmed V and J ends, which lost 5 bases and 2 bases, there was a span of 6 bases. Germline CDR1 WSHSY, CDR2 SAAADI.

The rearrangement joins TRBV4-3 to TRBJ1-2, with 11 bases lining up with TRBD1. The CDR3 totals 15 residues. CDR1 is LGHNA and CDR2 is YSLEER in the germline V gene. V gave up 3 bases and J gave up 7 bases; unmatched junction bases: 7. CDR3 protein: CASSHGQGAAGGYTF. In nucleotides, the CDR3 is TGCGCCAGCAGCCACGGACAGGGGGCCGCCGGTGGCTACACCTTC.

The DNA of the CDR3 is TGTGCCAGCAGTGAAAGGGGTGCAACTAATGAAAAACTGTTTTTT. Translating it yields CASSERGATNEKLFF. The chain joins TRBV6-1 to TRBJ1-4; a possible D gene is TRBD1 (5 bases). Trimming took 2 bases from V and 0 from J, leaving 7 bases between them. This CDR3 has 15 residues. The germline gives CDR1 MNHNS, CDR2 SASEGT.

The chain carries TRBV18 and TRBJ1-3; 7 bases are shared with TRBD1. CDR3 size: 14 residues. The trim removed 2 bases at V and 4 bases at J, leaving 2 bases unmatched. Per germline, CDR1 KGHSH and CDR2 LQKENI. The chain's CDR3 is CASSPATGGNTIYF. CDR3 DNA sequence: TGTGCCAGCTCACCAGCGACAGGGGGAAACACCATATATTTT. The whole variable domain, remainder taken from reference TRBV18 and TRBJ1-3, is NAGVMQNPRHLVRRRGQEARLRCSPMKGHSHVYWYRQLPEEGLKFMVYLQKENIIDESGMPKERFSAEFPKEGPSILRIQQVVRGDSAAYFCASSPATGGNTIYFGEGSWLTVV.

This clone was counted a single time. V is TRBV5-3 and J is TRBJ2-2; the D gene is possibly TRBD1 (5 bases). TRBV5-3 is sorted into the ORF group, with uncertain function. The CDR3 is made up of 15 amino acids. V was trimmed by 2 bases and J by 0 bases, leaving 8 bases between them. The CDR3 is CARSLQETNTGELFF. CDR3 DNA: TGTGCCAGAAGCTTACAGGAGACGAACACCGGGGAGCTGTTTTTT.